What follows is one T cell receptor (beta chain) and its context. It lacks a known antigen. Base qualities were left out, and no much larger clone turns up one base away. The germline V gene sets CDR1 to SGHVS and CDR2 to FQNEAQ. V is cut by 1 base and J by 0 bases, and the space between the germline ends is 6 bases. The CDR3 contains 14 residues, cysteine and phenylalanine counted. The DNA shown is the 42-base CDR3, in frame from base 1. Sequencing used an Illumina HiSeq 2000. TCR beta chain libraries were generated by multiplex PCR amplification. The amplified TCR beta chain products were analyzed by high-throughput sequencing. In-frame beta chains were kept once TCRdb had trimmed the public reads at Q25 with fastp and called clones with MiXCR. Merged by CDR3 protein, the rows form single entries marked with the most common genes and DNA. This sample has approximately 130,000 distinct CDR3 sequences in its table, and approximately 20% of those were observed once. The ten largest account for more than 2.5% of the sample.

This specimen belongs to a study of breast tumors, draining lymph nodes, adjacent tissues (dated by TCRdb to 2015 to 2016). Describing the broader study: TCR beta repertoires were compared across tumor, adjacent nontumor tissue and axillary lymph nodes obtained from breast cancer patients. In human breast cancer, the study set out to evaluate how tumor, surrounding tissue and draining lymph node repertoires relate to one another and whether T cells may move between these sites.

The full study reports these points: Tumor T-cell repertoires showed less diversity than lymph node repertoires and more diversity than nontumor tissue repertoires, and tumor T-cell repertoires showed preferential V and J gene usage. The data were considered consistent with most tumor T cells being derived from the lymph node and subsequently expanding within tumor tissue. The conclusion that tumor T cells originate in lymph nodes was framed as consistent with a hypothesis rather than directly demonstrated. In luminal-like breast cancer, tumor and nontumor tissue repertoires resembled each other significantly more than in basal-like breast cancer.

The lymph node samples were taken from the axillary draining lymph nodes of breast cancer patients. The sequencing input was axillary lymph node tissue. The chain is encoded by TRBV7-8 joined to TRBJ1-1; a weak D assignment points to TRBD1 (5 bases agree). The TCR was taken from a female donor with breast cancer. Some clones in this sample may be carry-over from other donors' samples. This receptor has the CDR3 CASSLEGMNTEAFF. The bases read TGTGCCAGCAGCTTAGAGGGGATGAACACTGAAGCTTTCTTT.